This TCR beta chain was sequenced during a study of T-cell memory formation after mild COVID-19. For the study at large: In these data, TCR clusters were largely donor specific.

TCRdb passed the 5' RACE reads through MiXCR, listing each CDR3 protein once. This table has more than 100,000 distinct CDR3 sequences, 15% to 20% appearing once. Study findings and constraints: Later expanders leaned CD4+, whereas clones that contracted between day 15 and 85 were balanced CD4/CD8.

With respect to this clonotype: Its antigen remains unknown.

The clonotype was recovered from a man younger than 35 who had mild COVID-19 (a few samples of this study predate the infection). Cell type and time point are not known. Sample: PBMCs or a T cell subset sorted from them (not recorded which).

CDR3 sequence (DNA): TGTGCCAGCAGTTTGGGAGAGGACAATGAGCAGTTCTTC. It translates to CASSLGEDNEQFF. V gene TRBV12-3 or TRBV12-4 combines with J gene TRBJ2-1, with D perhaps matching TRBD2 (5 bases). This CDR3 comprises 13 residues. The germline V and J ends were trimmed by 3 bases and 5 bases, with 8 bases remaining between them.